This TCR beta chain comes out of a study of radiation and T cells in renal cell carcinoma. Whole-study context: Nephrectomy followed 15 Gy stereotactic body radiation by 4 weeks.

The time point here: baseline pretreatment blood. The treatment here: 15 Gy SBRT to primary tumor, nephrectomy 4 weeks later. Serial blood draws occurred at baseline and 2 and 4 weeks post-SBRT. Sequencing used immunoSEQ multiplex PCR; TCRdb keeps in-frame clones, though not all of them. This table has about 160,000 clones, about 88% appearing once. Germline CDR1 and CDR2: SGHRS and YFSETQ. Trimming at V came to 1 base and at J to 4 bases, leaving 4 bases not matched to a gene. The CDR3 is 15 residues long. The J gene is TRBJ2-5, the V gene TRBV5-1; 10 bases fit TRBD1. The TCR originated in a woman in her seventies with renal cell carcinoma. The specimen was blood, collected from a patient whose treatment included radiotherapy and nephrectomy. The CDR3 spells CASSLRQGAGETQYF. The CDR3 DNA follows: TGCGCCAGCAGCTTGAGACAGGGGGCGGGAGAGACCCAGTACTTC.